One sample yielded the 16 T cell receptor beta chains listed below, sequenced in a study of T cell repertoires in cytomegalovirus infection (dated by TCRdb to about 2019). The data were produced on an Illumina HiSeq 1500. TCRdb's own reprocessing of the public reads used fastp at Q25 and MiXCR and kept productive beta chains. Rows merge per CDR3 protein into single entries with the most common DNA and genes. This sample is represented by 480,000 or so distinct CDR3 sequences; approximately 11% of them were singletons. In total, the top ten clones hold about a tenth of the sample. The sample taken for sequencing was PBMCs. These receptors all stem from a human donor in good health (CMV status not recorded). Some clones in this sample may be carry-over from other donors' samples.

This chain uses TRBV30 with TRBJ2-3; 12 positions agree with TRBD2. Per the germline V gene, CDR1 is GTSNPN and CDR2 is SVGIG (reference sequence). V was clipped by 5 bases and J by 6 bases; unmatched bases: 9. This CDR3 is built from 15 residues. The CDR3 here is CAWLRLAGEMDTQYF. CDR3 nucleotides: TGTGCCTGGCTTAGACTAGCGGGAGAGATGGATACGCAGTATTTT.

This clonotype has ten or more counts. The chain carries TRBV27 and TRBJ2-2, with D tentatively TRBD2 (5 bases). The V end was cut by 8 bases, the J end by 4 bases, with 14 bases between. This CDR3 contains 14 residues. The germline V gene encodes CDR1 MNHEY and CDR2 SMNVEV (reference sequence). CDR3 nucleotide sequence: TGTGCCAGCCAAATTAGCGCAGTCACCGGGGAGCTGTTTTTT. Its protein product is CASQISAVTGELFF.

This clonotype was observed a handful of times. The gene calls are TRBV2 and TRBJ2-1, with 7 nucleotides matching TRBD1. The CDR3 contains 13 residues. Trimming removed 6 bases from V and 12 bases from J; junction bases left unmatched: 11. The germline V gene has CDR1 SNHLY and CDR2 FYNNEI. The CDR3 reads CASRKQGQTGQFF. The DNA of the CDR3 is TGTGCCAGCAGGAAGCAGGGACAGACCGGGCAGTTCTTC.

The sample holds many counts of this clonotype. In nucleotides, the CDR3 is TGTGCCAGCAGTTTTGTTTTCGGGGAGCTGTTTTTT. This translates into CASSFVFGELFF. The V gene is TRBV27, the J gene TRBJ2-2; D is undetermined. The CDR3 is 12 amino acids. V was shortened by 3 bases and J by 7 bases, with 6 bases between the two germline ends. The germline V gene encodes CDR1 MNHEY and CDR2 SMNVEV (reference sequence).

This clonotype has a count of ten or more. The V call is TRBV12-3 or TRBV12-4, the J call TRBJ2-3, with 10 nucleotides matching TRBD2. This CDR3 has 16 amino acids. The V segment lost 5 bases and the J segment 4 bases; nucleotides outside the gene matches: 9. The CDR3 region has the DNA TGTGCCAGCAGTCCCCAGCGGGGGGGCCCGGCAGATACGCAGTATTTT. Protein sequence: CASSPQRGGPADTQYF.

This clonotype occurred many times. The rearrangement uses TRBV7-2 and TRBJ2-7; 8 bases match TRBD1. CDR1 and CDR2 from the germline V gene are SGHTA and FQGNSA. The CDR3 covers 15 residues. The junction had 5 bases not matched to a gene; V was cut back by 1 base and J by 3 bases. The CDR3 reads CASSLGGTGVYEQYF. As DNA, the CDR3 is TGTGCCAGCAGCTTAGGGGGGACAGGCGTCTACGAGCAGTACTTC.

This clonotype was counted ten times or more. This chain uses TRBV7-3 with TRBJ2-1, with TRBD1 as a possible D gene (5 bases). Germline-derived CDR1 and CDR2 are SGHTA and FQGTGA. V was clipped by 2 bases and J by 1 base, with 9 bases between them. This CDR3 is built from 15 residues. CDR3 DNA sequence: TGTGCCAGCAGCTTAGCAGGGAATTCCTACAATGAGCAGTTCTTC. Protein product: CASSLAGNSYNEQFF.

This clonotype was observed a handful of times. The gene calls are TRBV20-1 and TRBJ2-1, with TRBD2 identical over 10 bases. V shed 5 bases, J shed 4 bases, and the junction held 11 bases outside the gene matches. The CDR3 contains 16 residues. Looked up from germline, CDR1 is DFQATT and CDR2 is SNEGSKA (reference sequence). CDR3 in DNA: TGCAGTGCTCCTCCGACAGCGGGAGGGCTGTACAATGAGCAGTTCTTC. This encodes CSAPPTAGGLYNEQFF.

This clonotype was seen more than once but under ten times. The gene calls are TRBV28 and TRBJ1-6; no clear D. Germline V gives CDR1 MDHEN, CDR2 SYDVKM. CDR3 size: 16 residues. V lost 6 bases and J 0 bases, leaving 12 bases between the germline ends. CDR3 in amino acids: CASSTLKDSYNSPLHF. CDR3 nucleotides: TGTGCCAGCAGCACCCTCAAGGACTCCTATAATTCACCCCTCCACTTT.

This clonotype was counted between two and nine times. CDR3 coding DNA: TGTGCCAGCAGTTACATGGACAGTTACGAGCAGTACTTC. This codes for CASSYMDSYEQYF. The chain combines TRBV6-2 or TRBV6-3 with TRBJ2-7; a weak D match, TRBD1 (6 bases). The V gene's germline CDR1 is MNHEY and CDR2 SVGEGT. This CDR3 has 13 amino acids. The ends were cut back, 2 bases at V and 4 bases at J, with 9 bases in the middle.

The chain combines TRBV12-3 or TRBV12-4 with TRBJ1-2, with 8 bases fitting TRBD1. The CDR3 consists of 15 residues. Losses at the gene ends were 3 bases for V and 6 bases for J; bases not matched to a gene: 9. The CDR3 DNA follows: TGTGCCAGCAGTTTGTTACAGGGGGTGGTAAATGGCTACACCTTC. This translates into CASSLLQGVVNGYTF.

This clonotype was found many times. V gene TRBV7-2 combines with J gene TRBJ2-3; 9 bases map to TRBD2. The CDR3 runs to 16 residues. Germline-derived CDR1 and CDR2 are SGHTA and FQGNSA. V lost 4 bases to trimming and J lost 5 bases; unmatched junction nucleotides: 10. The CDR3 here is CASSSGLARRGDTQYF. The CDR3 DNA reads TGTGCCAGCAGCTCGGGACTAGCCCGCAGGGGAGATACGCAGTATTTT.

This clonotype was detected ten times or more. This chain connects TRBV7-8 to TRBJ1-1; D is unclear. Looked up from germline, CDR1 is SGHVS and CDR2 is FQNEAQ. V lost 5 bases, J lost 11 bases, and 24 bases lay in between. The CDR3 covers 15 residues. In nucleotides, the CDR3 is TGTGCCAGCAGCATAGTCCGGACGATTCGACGGGAGGCTTTCTTT. Encoded protein: CASSIVRTIRREAFF.

This clonotype was counted ten times or more. V usage is TRBV6-5 and J usage is TRBJ1-5, with D hard to call. Germline V gives CDR1 MNHEY, CDR2 SVGAGI. The CDR3 totals 14 residues. Trimming left V 0 bases short and J 6 bases short, with 9 bases between. The CDR3 nucleotides read TGTGCCAGCAGTTACTCTGGGGAGGCTCAGCCCCAGCATTTT. Translating it yields CASSYSGEAQPQHF.

This clonotype was seen many times. The chain is built from TRBV10-3 and TRBJ2-5; 8 nucleotides match TRBD1. From germline, CDR1 is ENHRY and CDR2 SYGVKD. After removal of 0 bases from V and 1 base from J, the junction contained 1 base not matched to a gene. There are 15 residues in the CDR3. CDR3 protein: CAISESTGVQETQYF. The CDR3, as DNA: TGTGCCATCAGTGAGTCGACAGGGGTCCAAGAGACCCAGTACTTC.

In its sample, this clonotype was seen a few times. The CDR3 reads CASSYSGEYTGELFF. In nucleotides, the CDR3 is TGTGCCAGCAGTTACTCCGGAGAATACACCGGGGAGCTGTTTTTT. The chain joins TRBV6-5 to TRBJ2-2; D is undetermined. Trimming shortened V by 0 bases and J by 3 bases, and 8 bases separated the two germline ends. The CDR3 loop spans 15 amino acids. Germline CDR1 and CDR2: MNHEY and SVGAGI.